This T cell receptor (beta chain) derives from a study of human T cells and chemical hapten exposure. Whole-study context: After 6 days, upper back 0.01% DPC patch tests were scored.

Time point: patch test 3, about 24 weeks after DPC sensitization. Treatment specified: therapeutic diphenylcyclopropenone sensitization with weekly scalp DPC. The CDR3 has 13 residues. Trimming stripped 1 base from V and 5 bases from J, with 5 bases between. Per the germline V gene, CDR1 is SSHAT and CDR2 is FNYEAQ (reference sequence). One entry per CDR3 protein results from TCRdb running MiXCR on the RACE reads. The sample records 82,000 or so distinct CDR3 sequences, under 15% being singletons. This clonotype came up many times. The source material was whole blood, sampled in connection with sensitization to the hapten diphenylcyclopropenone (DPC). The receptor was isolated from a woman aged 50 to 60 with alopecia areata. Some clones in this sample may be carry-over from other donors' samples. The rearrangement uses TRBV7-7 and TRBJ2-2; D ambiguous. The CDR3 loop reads CASSLEGTGELFF. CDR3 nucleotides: TGTGCCAGCAGCTTAGAGGGAACCGGGGAGCTGTTTTTT.